The present T cell receptor (beta chain) was sequenced within a study of cytomegalovirus exposure and HLA in healthy donors. Primers for the PCR totalled 60 Vbeta and 13 Jbeta. Method: immunoSEQ multiplex PCR; TCRdb's copy keeps in-frame clones and lacks some. The sample holds around 300,000 clones, about 66% seen once. Notes on the study in general: Among donors in an Asian-associated ancestry cluster, a later analysis reportedly found fewer N-insertions than the roughly 680-donor mean. In an earlier analysis, about 87% or about 30%: the productive usage of most TCR beta V segments.

Germline CDR1 reads SEHNR; CDR2 reads FQNEAQ (reference sequence). The CDR3 covers 15 residues. The V end lost 4 bases, the J end lost 7 bases, and 17 bases lay between the germline ends. As for this clone: Its specificity is unknown.

Sequenced: PBMCs. This sequence was found in a female donor in good health and CMV-seronegative. V and J are TRBV7-9 and TRBJ1-5; D is perhaps TRBD1 (5 bases). The CDR3 DNA reads TGTGCCAGCAGCTCGGGGGGGGGAAAATACCAGCCCCAGCATTTT. It specifies CASSSGGGKYQPQHF.